This T cell receptor beta chain was recovered during a study of blood T cells in healthy people across ages. Primers used in a second PCR of about 7 to 12 cycles were a sample-barcoded 5' primer and a J-beta primer mix. Unique molecular identifiers of 12 random nucleotides labeled each cDNA. TCRdb passed the 5' RACE reads through MiXCR, listing each CDR3 protein once. The sample carries almost 1 million distinct CDR3 sequences, just over 50% recorded once. In regard to this clonotype: The antigen remains undetermined.

General study points: Naive and antigen-experienced cells were not separated, limiting conclusive comparison. Naive CD4+ cell counts and diversity both ran higher in long-lived than in aged donors. The study lacked donor CMV status, which possibly confounded expanded clonotype changes.

This CDR3 has 17 residues. CDR1 MRHNA and CDR2 SNTAGT come from the germline V gene. The TCR sequence derives from a woman aged 60-70 years in good health. Sequencing used blood. This chain uses TRBV6-4 with TRBJ2-4, with a weak D call TRBD2 (6 bases). The assigned J gene may be wrong: the sequence end matches TRBJ2-7 better. The CDR3 protein is CARPRQGRRLVSHEQYF. CDR3 in DNA: TGTGCCAGGCCCCGGCAGGGCAGGCGACTAGTTTCCCACGAGCAGTACTTC.